This T cell receptor beta chain was sequenced for a study of T cell responses to AZD1222 COVID-19 vaccine. Findings and limits, study-wide: Regions left unmutated in variants are reportedly the target of nearly half of spike-specific TCRs. Clonal diversity was possibly underestimated, and the donors were mostly white British, with more females. Seropositive AZD1222 recipients at baseline numbered only five to seven. The study sampled repertoires only after the peak T cell response.

V lost 3 bases to trimming and J lost 1 base, with 4 bases between them. Looked up from germline, CDR1 is SNHLY and CDR2 is FYNNEI. The CDR3 has 12 amino acids. A word on this clone: Antigen specificity is unknown.

Clones were sequenced by immunoSEQ multiplex PCR, and TCRdb holds only the in-frame ones, with some missing. The data contain 45,000 to 55,000 clones, 80% to 90% of them singletons. The chain carries TRBV2 and TRBJ2-7; D gene unclear. The material was peripheral blood, obtained 28 days after the second AZD1222 dose. This TCR was sampled from an adult who received the AZD1222 COVID-19 vaccine. For the CDR3, the DNA is TGTGCCAGCAGTGACAATTCCTACGAGCAGTACTTC. It specifies CASSDNSYEQYF.